This T cell receptor beta chain originates from a study of cytomegalovirus exposure and HLA in healthy donors. Notes on the study in general: Some V segments could not be told apart, so they were left out, TRBV6-2 and TRBV6-3 among them. Fewer N-insertions than the roughly 670-donor mean were reportedly shown by an Asian-associated ancestry cluster in a later analysis.

Trimming pared 1 base from V and 6 bases from J, leaving 7 bases between. The CDR3 is 12 amino acids. CDR1 is KGHSH, CDR2 LQKENI, per germline. With respect to this clone: Its specificity is not known.

Those who donated were healthy bone marrow donors. Amplification used 60 Vbeta primers and 13 Jbeta primers. Profiled with immunoSEQ multiplex PCR; TCRdb holds only in-frame clones, not every one. The sample consists of some 180,000 clones, roughly four fifths of them appearing once. The source of this sequence is a man aged 30 to 39 in good health and CMV-seronegative. The gene calls are TRBV18 and TRBJ2-7; D is perhaps TRBD1 (5 bases). The sequenced sample was PBMCs. Here the CDR3 DNA reads TGTGCCAGCTCACCACTTCAGGGCGAGCAGTACTTC. Protein: CASSPLQGEQYF.